Listed here are 13 T cell receptor beta chains from one sample, sequenced in a study of early stage breast cancer tumors (TCRdb year 2017). Library preparation used the immunoSEQ multiplex PCR assay. The table comes from immuneACCESS by way of TCRdb, which keeps in-frame sequences with V and J called. Part of the clones is missing from these tables; in studies checked, under half for an unresolved V gene and the rest for unknown reasons. The sample records about 28,000 clones, 80% of which are singletons. In total, the top ten clones hold about 12% of the sample. Specimen: blood. The source of these receptors is a person between 55 and 69 years old with breast cancer.

This rearrangement joins TRBV29-1 to TRBJ2-5; D is perhaps TRBD1 (5 bases). Looked up from germline, CDR1 is SQVTM and CDR2 is ANQGSEA. CDR3 length equals 13 residues. V lost 3 bases to trimming and J lost 2 bases, with 10 bases between them. CDR3 sequence (DNA): TGCAGCGTTGATGGCAGGGATCAAGAGACCCAGTACTTC. This gives the protein CSVDGRDQETQYF.

V is TRBV7-2 and J is TRBJ2-5; D not certain. This CDR3 has 14 amino acids. V was pared by 5 bases and J by 2 bases, with 12 bases between. Germline CDR1 and CDR2: SGHTA and FQGNSA. In DNA, the CDR3 is TGTGCCAGCAGCAAAACAGATTTGCAAGAGACCCAGTACTTC. The encoded protein is CASSKTDLQETQYF. The full variable domain, with the rest looked up from reference TRBV7-2 and TRBJ2-5, is GAGVSQSPSNKVTEKGKDVELRCDPISGHTALYWYRQSLGQGLEFLIYFQGNSAPDKSGLPSDRFSAERTGGSVSTLTIQRTQQEDSAVYLCASSKTDLQETQYFGPGTRLLVL.

Judged by abundance, this clone is medium-sized (0.01 to 0.1%). V gene TRBV10-1 combines with J gene TRBJ1-1; 8 bases align to TRBD1. CDR1 WNHNN and CDR2 SYGVQD come from the germline V gene (reference sequence). V trimming: 8 bases; J trimming: 0 bases; junction bases outside the gene matches: 11. The CDR3 has 16 amino acids. The CDR3 DNA follows: TGCGCCAGCGGTGGAGGGACAGGCTGTATGAACACTGAAGCTTTCTTT. As protein: CASGGGTGCMNTEAFF.

The chain employs TRBV7-9 and TRBJ2-1; 11 positions agree with TRBD2. The germline CDR1 and CDR2 sequences are SEHNR and FQNEAQ (reference sequence). This CDR3 has 17 residues. Trimming cost V 5 bases and J 7 bases; bases outside gene matches: 13. The CDR3 nucleotides read TGTGCCAGCAGCCCAAGGACTAGCGGGTATGCGACAAATGAGCAGTTCTTC. It encodes CASSPRTSGYATNEQFF.

This chain connects TRBV27 to TRBJ2-7, with TRBD1 matching over 7 bases. CDR1 MNHEY and CDR2 SMNVEV come from the germline V gene (reference sequence). This CDR3 has 16 residues. V was clipped by 2 bases and J by 2 bases; unmatched bases: 9. As DNA, the CDR3 is TGTGCCAGCAGTTTAGCCTCGACAGGGAGAGCCTACGAGCAGTACTTC. This sequence encodes CASSLASTGRAYEQYF.

In its sample, this clone was seen a few times. The gene calls are TRBV5-6 and TRBJ1-2, with D possibly being TRBD1 (6 bases). The CDR3 spans 13 residues. With 0 bases removed from V and 5 bases from J, the gap between germline ends came to 8 bases. CDR1 SGHDT and CDR2 YYEEEE come from the germline V gene. CDR3 bases: TGTGCCAGCAGCTTGGAAGGGACATATGGCTACACCTTC. This translates into CASSLEGTYGYTF. The full variable domain, rest sourced from reference TRBV5-6 and TRBJ1-2, is DAGVTQSPTHLIKTRGQQVTLRCSPKSGHDTVSWYQQALGQGPQFIFQYYEEEERQRGNFPDRFSGHQFPNYSSELNVNALLLGDSALYLCASSLEGTYGYTFGSGTRLTVV.

The genes are TRBV5-6 and TRBJ2-3; 9 bases match TRBD2. Germline values: CDR1 SGHDT, CDR2 YYEEEE. This CDR3 comprises 18 residues. Losses at the gene ends were 5 bases for V and 0 bases for J; bases not matched to a gene: 13. The CDR3 nucleotides are TGTGCCAGCAGTTCGACTAGCGGACGTTTGTCTAGCACAGATACGCAGTATTTT. Amino acid sequence: CASSSTSGRLSSTDTQYF.

The V and J genes are TRBV6-6 and TRBJ1-5; no firm D call. Germline-derived CDR1 and CDR2 are MNHNY and SVGAGI (reference sequence). The ends were cut back, 7 bases at V and 5 bases at J, with 9 bases in the middle. CDR3 length: 12 residues. CDR3 nucleotide sequence: TGTGCCAGCACTGGTCAGGATCAGCCCCAGCATTTT. As protein: CASTGQDQPQHF.

The chain has TRBV4-3 and TRBJ2-2; perhaps TRBD1 as D (6 bases). V lost 0 bases and J lost 3, with 11 bases in between. Germline lookup yields CDR1 LGHNA and CDR2 YSLEER. This CDR3 is 16 amino acids long. The CDR3: CASSQDHGTYTGELFF. For the CDR3, the DNA is TGCGCCAGCAGCCAAGATCATGGGACATACACCGGGGAGCTGTTTTTT.

The J gene is TRBJ1-3, the V gene TRBV2; D uncertain. Germline V gene data show CDR1 as SNHLY and CDR2 as FYNNEI. The V and J ends lost 2 bases and 0 bases respectively, with 5 bases between them. The CDR3 spans 14 residues. The CDR3, as DNA: TGTGCCAGCAGTGAAACAGCCTCTGGAAACACCATATATTTT. Its translation is CASSETASGNTIYF.

This clone was detected only a few times. V usage is TRBV6-1 and J usage is TRBJ2-2; D perhaps matches TRBD2 (5 bases). Germline CDR1 MNHNS, CDR2 SASEGT. V was shortened by 0 bases and J by 6 bases, with 8 bases between the two germline ends. The CDR3 spans 14 residues. CDR3 region: CASSEAPSPGELFF. CDR3 DNA: TGTGCCAGCAGTGAAGCCCCTAGCCCCGGGGAGCTGTTTTTT.

This clone is medium-sized (0.01 to 0.1%) in the sample. The V and J genes are TRBV9 and TRBJ2-5; TRBD2 matches 10 bases. CDR1 is SGDLS and CDR2 is YYNGEE in the germline V gene. V gave up 3 bases and J gave up 5 bases; unmatched junction bases: 7. This CDR3 spans 15 amino acids. CDR3 sequence: CASSALAGGLETQYF. The CDR3 bases are TGTGCCAGCAGCGCCTTAGCGGGAGGATTGGAGACCCAGTACTTC.

The rearrangement uses TRBV7-8 and TRBJ2-3; 10 bases fit TRBD2. V was clipped by 5 bases and J by 0 bases; unmatched bases: 5. The CDR3 contains 16 residues. Germline V gives CDR1 SGHVS, CDR2 FQNEAQ. The DNA of the CDR3 is TGTGCCAGCAGCCCAAGGACTAGCGGTAGCACAGATACGCAGTATTTT. Protein sequence: CASSPRTSGSTDTQYF.